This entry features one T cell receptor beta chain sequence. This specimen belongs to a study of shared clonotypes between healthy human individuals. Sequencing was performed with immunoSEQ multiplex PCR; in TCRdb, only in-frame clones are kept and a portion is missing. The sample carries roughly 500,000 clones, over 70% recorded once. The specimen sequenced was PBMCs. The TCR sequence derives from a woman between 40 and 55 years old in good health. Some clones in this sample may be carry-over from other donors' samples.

The CDR3 DNA follows: TGTGCCAGCAGCCCAAGAGAGGGTGAGCAGTTCTTC. Protein: CASSPREGEQFF. This rearrangement joins TRBV7-2 to TRBJ2-1, with D possibly matching TRBD2 (5 bases). V lost 5 bases and J lost 9, with 11 bases in between. CDR1 and CDR2 from the germline V gene are SGHTA and FQGNSA. The length of the CDR3 is 12 residues.